The rows below give T cell receptor beta chains drawn from one sample of a study of cytomegalovirus exposure and HLA in healthy donors. TCRdb keeps only in-frame clones here, not all; method: immunoSEQ multiplex PCR. This table has more than 95,000 clones, 10% to 13% appearing once. The sample comprised PBMCs. The source is a woman aged 18-29 years in good health and CMV-seropositive. The CDR3 runs from the conserved cysteine through the conserved F or W. A D gene is named only where the DNA matches it firmly. Some rows have no size entry. The others give once, few or many, or a class for an expanded clone.

cdr3_length clone_size j_call d_call v_call cdr3_nt cdr3_aa
13 . TRBJ1-2 . TRBV10-3 TGTGCCATCAGTGAGTCTGGAGGATATGGCTACACCTTC CAISESGGYGYTF
12 few TRBJ1-1 . TRBV6-5 TGTGCCAGCAGTTACTCCCGGACTGAAGCTTTCTTT CASSYSRTEAFF
11 . TRBJ1-2 TRBD1 TRBV29-1 TGCAGCGTGGGGACAGTTGGGGGCTACACCTTC CSVGTVGGYTF
16 many TRBJ2-3 . TRBV6-5 TGTGCCAGCAGTTACTCAGGCGGAGTGCTCACAGATACGCAGTATTTT CASSYSGGVLTDTQYF
14 . TRBJ2-7 TRBD2 TRBV6-6 TGTGCCAGCACCTTATCAGCGGGGACCTACGAGCAGTACTTC CASTLSAGTYEQYF
13 . TRBJ1-2 TRBD1 TRBV27 TGTGCCAGCGGCAGGGGGCATAACTATGGCTACACCTTC CASGRGHNYGYTF
15 . TRBJ2-1 . TRBV5-1 TGCGCCAGCAGCTTCGTCGGGATGGAATACAATGAGCAGTTCTTC CASSFVGMEYNEQFF
12 . TRBJ1-1 . TRBV28 TGTGCCAGCGGGGGGGGTAGCACTGAAGCTTTCTTT CASGGGSTEAFF
13 . TRBJ1-5 . TRBV27 TGTGCCAGCAGTTTTGGAGGTAATCAGCCCCAGCATTTT CASSFGGNQPQHF
16 . TRBJ2-7 TRBD2 TRBV28 TGTGCCAGCAGCACTAGCGGGGACCTAGGTTGGGACGAGCAGTACTTC CASSTSGDLGWDEQYF
13 few TRBJ2-7 TRBD1 TRBV30 TGTGCCTGGACAGGTGGCGGACAGGGGAAGCAGTACTTC CAWTGGGQGKQYF
14 . TRBJ2-2 . TRBV6-1 TGTGCCAGCAGTGAAGCGCGCGGCACCGGGGAGCTGTTTTTT CASSEARGTGELFF
16 once TRBJ1-4 . TRBV4-1 TGCGCCAGCAGCCAAGATCTACCTCGGGGGAATGAAAAACTGTTTTTT CASSQDLPRGNEKLFF
11 few TRBJ2-5 . TRBV29-1 TGCAGCAAGCAGGAAGGCGAGACCCAGTACTTC CSKQEGETQYF
11 . TRBJ1-4 . TRBV2 TGTGCCAGCAGTTCCCAGGAAAAACTGTTTTTT CASSSQEKLFF
14 . TRBJ1-2 . TRBV5-6 TGTGCCAGCAGCTTGGCGGTCCCGCTCTATGGCTACACCTTC CASSLAVPLYGYTF
13 . TRBJ1-1 . TRBV30 TGTGCCTGGAGCCAGGCCGTGGAAGGTGAAGCTTTCTTT CAWSQAVEGEAFF
14 few TRBJ1-2 TRBD1 TRBV5-1 TGCGCCAGCAGCTTGGACAGGGGGGAAGTCGGCTACACCTTC CASSLDRGEVGYTF
15 few TRBJ2-7 TRBD2 TRBV6-6 TGTGCCAGCCGAGAACTAGCGGCGGGAGCGCGGGAGCAGTACTTC CASRELAAGAREQYF
15 few TRBJ2-7 . TRBV15 TGTGCCACCAGCAGAGCGGGACTCCCGGGCTACGAGCAGTACTTC CATSRAGLPGYEQYF
15 . TRBJ2-2 TRBD1 TRBV14 TGTGCCAGCAGCCCCGGGACAGGCTACACCGGGGAGCTGTTTTTT CASSPGTGYTGELFF
14 . TRBJ2-7 TRBD1 TRBV29-1 TGCAGCGTTGTACAGGGGGCCTACTCCTACGAGCAGTACTTC CSVVQGAYSYEQYF
15 few TRBJ1-5 . TRBV6-1 TGTGCCAGCAGTGTGGACATCTATAGCAATCAGCCCCAGCATTTT CASSVDIYSNQPQHF
15 . TRBJ2-5 TRBD1 TRBV7-3 TGTGCCAGCAGCCGTCAACAGGGGGCCGGTGAGACCCAGTACTTC CASSRQQGAGETQYF
15 few TRBJ2-3 . TRBV10-1 TGCGCCAGCAGTGAAAGCCAGGGGAGCACAGATACGCAGTATTTT CASSESQGSTDTQYF
12 . TRBJ1-2 . TRBV10-3 TGTGCCATCAGTGAGTCTGGCACCAGCTACACCTTC CAISESGTSYTF
15 . TRBJ2-2 . TRBV5-1 TGCGCCAGCAGCTTGTTATCAGGGAGGCACGGGGAGCTGTTTTTT CASSLLSGRHGELFF
13 . TRBJ2-7 . TRBV7-6 TGTGCCAGCAGCCCAAACCGGGGTTACGAGCAGTACTTC CASSPNRGYEQYF
16 . TRBJ2-3 . TRBV5-1 TGCGCCAGCAGCTTGGGACTCTCGGGGGTCACAGATACGCAGTATTTT CASSLGLSGVTDTQYF
13 few TRBJ2-7 . TRBV19 TGTGCCAGTAGTATCGGAAAGGGGTACGAGCAGTACTTC CASSIGKGYEQYF
14 few TRBJ1-2 TRBD1 TRBV7-3 TGTGCCAGCAGCCCCTACGCAGGGGGCGAAGGCTACACCTTC CASSPYAGGEGYTF
13 . TRBJ1-2 . TRBV7-9 TGTGCCAGCAGCTTAGGGGCCTCGTATGGCTACACCTTC CASSLGASYGYTF
16 few TRBJ1-2 . TRBV7-2 TGTGCCAGCAGCTCGGGGGGACGGGGTCCTAGGGATGGCTACACCTTC CASSSGGRGPRDGYTF
14 . TRBJ1-1 TRBD1 TRBV19 TGTGCCAGTAGGATACAGGGGGCAGACACTGAAGCTTTCTTT CASRIQGADTEAFF
12 . TRBJ2-3 . TRBV30 TGTGCCTGGCAGTTGCAGTCCGATACGCAGTATTTT CAWQLQSDTQYF
13 . TRBJ2-2 TRBD1 TRBV30 TGTGCGACAGGGTATGGACCCGCCGGGGAGCTGTTTTTT CATGYGPAGELFF
14 . TRBJ1-1 TRBD1 TRBV2 TGTGCCAGCAGTGCCGGACAGGGGACCACTGAAGCTTTCTTT CASSAGQGTTEAFF
15 few TRBJ2-7 TRBD2 TRBV28 TGTGCCAGCAGTACGCCTCTAGCGGGACTCGACGAGCAGTACTTC CASSTPLAGLDEQYF
14 few TRBJ1-5 . TRBV30 TGTGCCCTAGAAGTGGCAGGGCGGAATCAGCCCCAGCATTTT CALEVAGRNQPQHF
15 . TRBJ2-1 . TRBV7-9 TGTGCCAGCAGCTTAGATCTCGGCTCCTACAATGAGCAGTTCTTC CASSLDLGSYNEQFF
17 . TRBJ2-2 . TRBV7-9 TGTGCCAGCAGCTCCTCCGAAGGGAGGTTAGGAACCGGGGAGCTGTTTTTT CASSSSEGRLGTGELFF
13 few TRBJ1-1 . TRBV7-2 TGTGCCAGCAGCTTTTCTGTGAACACTGAAGCTTTCTTT CASSFSVNTEAFF
12 few TRBJ2-1 . TRBV27 TGTGCCAGCAGTCCGGAGGGGGGGGAGCAGTTCTTC CASSPEGGEQFF
14 few TRBJ1-2 . TRBV13 TGTGCCAGCAGCTTAGGCCGGTCGTACTATGGCTACACCTTC CASSLGRSYYGYTF
13 . TRBJ1-5 . TRBV2 TGTGCCAGCAGCGTAAACCAGAGGGAGCCCCAGCATTTT CASSVNQREPQHF
14 . TRBJ2-4 . TRBV15 TGTGCCACCAGCAGAGGAGGGCCGACAGGAGTTCAGTACTTC CATSRGGPTGVQYF
18 few TRBJ1-2 TRBD1 TRBV2 TGTGCCAGCAGTGAAGCGGAGTGGGTGACAGGGACTAACTATGGCTACACCTTC CASSEAEWVTGTNYGYTF
15 . TRBJ2-7 TRBD2 TRBV19 TGTGCCAGTAAGTATAGGACTAGCGGAATCTACGAGCAGTACTTC CASKYRTSGIYEQYF
17 . TRBJ1-2 TRBD1 TRBV28 TGTGCCAGCAGTTTTTTCAAGAATTTGGGACAGGACTATGGCTACACCTTC CASSFFKNLGQDYGYTF
13 . TRBJ1-1 . TRBV30 TGTGCCTGGAGTGGGGGGCCGGGAGGTGAAGCTTTCTTT CAWSGGPGGEAFF
15 . TRBJ1-1 TRBD1 TRBV6-6 TGTGCCAGCAGTTACACATCAGGGGGCGGCACTGAAGCTTTCTTT CASSYTSGGGTEAFF
16 few TRBJ2-1 TRBD2 TRBV7-3 TGTGCCAGCAGCTCAGACCCTAGCGGGAGAAGGAATGAGCAGTTCTTC CASSSDPSGRRNEQFF
15 . TRBJ1-3 . TRBV5-1 TGCGCCAGCAGCTGGGGGCAGGGCTCTGGAAACACCATATATTTT CASSWGQGSGNTIYF